The T cell receptor (beta chain) described here comes from a study of blood T cell repertoires in COVID-19. Germline CDR1 LGHDT, CDR2 YNNKEL (reference sequence). The CDR3 runs to 17 residues. Between the trimmed V and J ends, which lost 5 bases and 0 bases, there was a span of 18 bases. TCRdb keeps only in-frame clones here, not all; method: immunoSEQ multiplex PCR. Of around 130,000 clones in the sample, 85% to 90% were seen once. This clone has more than one count but fewer than ten. This receptor was taken from a woman of 80 years or more with acute or convalescent COVID-19. The V call is TRBV3-1 (or the pseudogene TRBV3-2), the J call TRBJ2-3, with D possibly TRBD2 on 6 matching bases. Input material: peripheral blood. CDR3 DNA: TGTGCCAGCAGCGTTCGAGGAGGGGACCCTAGCACAGATACGCAGTATTTT. Translating it yields CASSVRGGDPSTDTQYF.